This T cell receptor (beta chain) stems from a study of T cells in Graves' hyperthyroidism and ophthalmopathy. With regard to this clonotype: What it binds is unknown.

Amplified TCR beta CDR3 regions came from RNA transcripts. The study used the HTBI primer set for a first-round RT-PCR of the TCR CDR3. TCRdb fed the multiplex PCR reads into MiXCR, producing one record per CDR3 protein. The table includes 20,000 or so distinct CDR3 sequences, approximately 49% detected once. Study observations and caveats: Ophthalmopathy got predicted by the model a median 6.5 months before its onset.

The CDR3 is made up of 16 amino acids. Germline CDR1 and CDR2: SEHNR and FQNEAQ (reference sequence). V trimming: 1 base; J trimming: 4 bases; junction bases outside the gene matches: 4. The chain links TRBV7-9 to TRBJ2-5, with 12 bases lining up with TRBD2. The sequence was collected from a woman aged 40 to 55 with Graves' hyperthyroidism that later progressed to Graves' ophthalmopathy. The sample was blood. The CDR3 nucleotides are TGTGCCAGCAGCTTAGGCCCTAGCGGGGGGGGAGAGACCCAGTACTTC. Encoded protein: CASSLGPSGGGETQYF.